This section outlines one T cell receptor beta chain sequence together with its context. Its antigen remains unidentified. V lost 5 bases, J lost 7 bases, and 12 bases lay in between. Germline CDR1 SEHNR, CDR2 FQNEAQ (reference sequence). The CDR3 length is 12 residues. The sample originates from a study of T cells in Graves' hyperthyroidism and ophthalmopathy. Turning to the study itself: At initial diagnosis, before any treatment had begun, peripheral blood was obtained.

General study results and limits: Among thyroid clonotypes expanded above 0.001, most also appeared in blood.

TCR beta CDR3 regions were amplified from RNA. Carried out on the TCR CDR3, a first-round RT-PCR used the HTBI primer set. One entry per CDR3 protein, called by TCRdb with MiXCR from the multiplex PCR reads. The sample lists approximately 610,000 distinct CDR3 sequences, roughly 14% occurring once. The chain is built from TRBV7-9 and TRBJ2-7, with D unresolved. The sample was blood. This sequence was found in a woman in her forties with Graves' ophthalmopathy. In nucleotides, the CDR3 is TGTGCCAGCAGCCTACTGACGAGGGAGCAGTACTTC. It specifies CASSLLTREQYF.